Sequencing of this T cell receptor beta chain was carried out in a study of T cells in Graves' hyperthyroidism and ophthalmopathy. This clonotype was counted ten times or more. A patient was excluded if there was uncontrolled infection, other autoimmune disease, pregnancy or lactation. Amplification of TCR beta CDR3 regions used RNA as the template. HTBI primers were the set used in a first-round RT-PCR of the TCR CDR3. MiXCR, run by TCRdb on the multiplex PCR reads, gives a single entry per CDR3 protein. This table holds approximately 330,000 distinct CDR3 sequences, 20% to 25% found once. CDR3 length: 18 amino acids. V lost 5 bases to trimming and J lost 0 bases; unmatched junction nucleotides: 13. Germline values: CDR1 MDHEN, CDR2 SYDVKM.

The V call is TRBV28, the J call TRBJ2-3; 8 positions match TRBD1. Sequencing used blood. The origin of this receptor is a woman in her forties or fifties with Graves' hyperthyroidism. CDR3 sequence reads: CASSPGSGGQPSTDTQYF. The CDR3 DNA reads as TGTGCCAGCAGTCCAGGGTCAGGGGGCCAACCTAGCACAGATACGCAGTATTTT.